This TCR beta chain derives from a study of blood T cell repertoires in COVID-19. Study-level information: PBMCs, B-cell-depleted T cells, or T cells provided the cDNA or gDNA that made up the material.

As originally analysed: It was from reference gene primer amplification that nucleated cell counts were estimated. The protocol was immunoSEQ multiplex PCR, while the TCRdb copy is restricted to in-frame clones and leaves out a portion. Clone size and the V and J calls come from that table; the DNA yielded D and trimming. Among fewer than 85,000 clones, 83% were seen once, and the ten largest hold less than 8%. Patients of the Seattle cohort, enrolled during active infection, were followed longitudinally. Sequenced material: peripheral blood. The sequence was collected from a man aged 25 to 40 with COVID-19, enrolled during active disease.

Here the CDR3 DNA reads TGTGCCAGCAGCGCAGACAGGGGGCGCGCAGATACGCAGTATTTT. Translated, it gives CASSADRGRADTQYF. V gene TRBV7-9 combines with J gene TRBJ2-3; 10 nucleotides match TRBD1. CDR1 is SEHNR, CDR2 FQNEAQ, per germline (reference sequence). This CDR3 has 15 residues. V dropped 5 bases and J dropped 4; count of bases not matched to a gene: 6. Filled out from reference TRBV7-9 and TRBJ2-3, the complete variable domain reads DTGVSQNPRHKITKRGQNVTFRCDPISEHNRLYWYRQTLGQGPEFLTYFQNEAQLEKSRLLSDRFSAERPKGSFSTLEIQRTEQGDSAMYLCASSADRGRADTQYFGPGTRLTVL.